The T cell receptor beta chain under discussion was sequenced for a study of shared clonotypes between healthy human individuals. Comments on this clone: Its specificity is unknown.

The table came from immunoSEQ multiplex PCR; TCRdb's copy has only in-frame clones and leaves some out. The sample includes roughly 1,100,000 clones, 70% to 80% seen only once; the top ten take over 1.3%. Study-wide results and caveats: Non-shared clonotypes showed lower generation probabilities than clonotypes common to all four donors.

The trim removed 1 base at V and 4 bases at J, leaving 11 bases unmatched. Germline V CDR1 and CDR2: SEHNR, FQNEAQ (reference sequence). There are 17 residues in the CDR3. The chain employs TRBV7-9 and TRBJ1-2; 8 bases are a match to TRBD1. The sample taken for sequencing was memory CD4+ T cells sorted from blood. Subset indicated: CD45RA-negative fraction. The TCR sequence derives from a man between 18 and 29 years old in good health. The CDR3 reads CASSLVGTGTQVYGYTF. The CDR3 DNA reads TGTGCCAGCAGCTTAGTCGGGACAGGAACCCAAGTCTATGGCTACACCTTC.